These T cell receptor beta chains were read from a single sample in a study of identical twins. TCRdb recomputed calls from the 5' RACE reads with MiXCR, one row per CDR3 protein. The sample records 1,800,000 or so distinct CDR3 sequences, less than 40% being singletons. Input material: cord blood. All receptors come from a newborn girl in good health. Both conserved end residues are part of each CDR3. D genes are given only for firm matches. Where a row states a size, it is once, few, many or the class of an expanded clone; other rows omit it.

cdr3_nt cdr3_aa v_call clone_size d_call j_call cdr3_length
TGTGCCAGCAGTAAACCGGGACTAGCGGAGCAGTTCTTC CASSKPGLAEQFF TRBV28 NA TRBD2 TRBJ2-1 13
TGTGCCAGCAGTTTATCGCGTTGGACAGGGGCGGGTGAGACCCAGTACTTC CASSLSRWTGAGETQYF TRBV27 NA TRBD1 TRBJ2-5 17
TGCAGTGCTGGGACAGGGGAAGGTGAAAAACTGTTTTTT CSAGTGEGEKLFF TRBV20-1 once TRBD1 TRBJ1-4 13
TGCGCCAGCAGCTTGCCGAACTTCTCCTACGAGCAGTACTTC CASSLPNFSYEQYF TRBV5-1 NA NA TRBJ2-7 14
TGCAGTGCTAGCGTGGCCCCACAAGAGACCCAGTACTTC CSASVAPQETQYF TRBV20-1 NA NA TRBJ2-5 13
TGTGCCAGCAGCCGAATACCCGGGACTAGCGTCGCCTACGAGCAGTACTTC CASSRIPGTSVAYEQYF TRBV5-4 few TRBD2 TRBJ2-7 17
TGTGCCAGCAGTGAGGGACAGGGGATTGAAGCTTTCTTT CASSEGQGIEAFF TRBV6-1 NA TRBD1 TRBJ1-1 13
TGCAGCGTTGGACAGGGGGCCACTGAAGCTTTCTTT CSVGQGATEAFF TRBV29-1 many TRBD1 TRBJ1-1 12
TGTGCCATCAGTGAGGCTAGACTAGCGGGGGGCCGCTACGAGCAGTACTTC CAISEARLAGGRYEQYF TRBV10-3 NA TRBD2 TRBJ2-7 17
TGTGCCAGCAGCCAACAGGACAGGGCAAAAGGCTACACCTTC CASSQQDRAKGYTF TRBV5-6 few TRBD1 TRBJ1-2 14
TGTGCCAGCAGTTTGCGGGTTACCAACTATGGCTACACCTTC CASSLRVTNYGYTF TRBV27 many NA TRBJ1-2 14
TGCGCCAGCAGCTTTTTATCAACTAATCAAGAGACCCAGTACTTC CASSFLSTNQETQYF TRBV5-1 many NA TRBJ2-5 15
TGCAGTGCTATCCAGACAGGCAGGGACACTGAAGCTTTCTTT CSAIQTGRDTEAFF TRBV20-1 few NA TRBJ1-1 14
TGCGCCAGCAGCTCCCGGGACACATTCTACGAGCAGTACTTC CASSSRDTFYEQYF TRBV5-1 NA NA TRBJ2-7 14
TGTGCCAGCAGTCCAACTGGGACAGCCAATCCCTACGAGCAGTACTTC CASSPTGTANPYEQYF TRBV27 NA TRBD1 TRBJ2-7 16
TGTGCCAGCTCACCGGCTAGCGGGGGCGTCTATGAGCAGTTCTTC CASSPASGGVYEQFF TRBV18 NA TRBD2 TRBJ2-1 15
TGTGCCATCAGCTCCGGGGCATCCTACGAGCAGTACTTC CAISSGASYEQYF TRBV10-3 NA NA TRBJ2-7 13
TGCAGTGTTAGAGAGATGACAGGGGGCAATCAGCCCCAGCATTTT CSVREMTGGNQPQHF TRBV20-1 NA TRBD1 TRBJ1-5 15
TGCGCCAGCAGCTTGAGGGGAGTCGACACTGAAGCTTTCTTT CASSLRGVDTEAFF TRBV5-1 NA NA TRBJ1-1 14
TGTGCCAGCAGCTTACAGTTAACAGATACGCAGTATTTT CASSLQLTDTQYF TRBV7-2 many NA TRBJ2-3 13
TGCAGCGTTGCCCGGACTAGCGGTTACAATGAGCAGTACTTC CSVARTSGYNEQYF TRBV29-1 NA TRBD2 TRBJ2-5 14
TGTGCCAGCAGTGAAGCGCTGTACGTCCCGGGCCCCAATCAGCCCCAGCATTTT CASSEALYVPGPNQPQHF TRBV2 NA NA TRBJ1-5 18
TGTGCCAGCTCACCCCAGCGGGGGGACTACAATGAGCAGTTCTTC CASSPQRGDYNEQFF TRBV18 NA TRBD2 TRBJ2-1 15
TGCAGCGTTGGAAACAGGGGCCCCGAAAAACTGTTTTTT CSVGNRGPEKLFF TRBV29-1 many TRBD1 TRBJ1-4 13
TGTGCCAGCAGTTTATTTCGGTTCTTTGGCGCGGATCAGCCCCAGCATTTT CASSLFRFFGADQPQHF TRBV28 few NA TRBJ1-5 17
TGTGCCAGCAAGTCATCCCTACAAGAGACCCAGTACTTC CASKSSLQETQYF TRBV2 few NA TRBJ2-5 13
TGTGCCAGCAGGGGACTAACTGCCAATGAGCAGTTCTTC CASRGLTANEQFF TRBV6-1 NA TRBD2 TRBJ2-1 13
TGTGCCACCTCAACGGGGGGAGGTGGAGATACGCAGTATTTT CATSTGGGGDTQYF TRBV28 few TRBD2 TRBJ2-3 14
TGCAGTGCTAGTAAGCGGGAGGGGGACATTCAGTACTTC CSASKREGDIQYF TRBV20-1 few TRBD2 TRBJ2-4 13
TGCAGTGCTAGTCCAGGACAGGGCGGAGGGTACGAGCAGTACTTC CSASPGQGGGYEQYF TRBV20-1 NA TRBD1 TRBJ2-7 15
TGTGCCAGCTCACCGGTAACACTAGCCAAAAACATTCAGTACTTC CASSPVTLAKNIQYF TRBV18 NA NA TRBJ2-4 15
TGTGCCAGCAGTTTCTCTAGCGGGATTGAGCAGTTCTTC CASSFSSGIEQFF TRBV12-3/TRBV12-4 few TRBD2 TRBJ2-1 13
TGTGCCAGCAGCCGCGAGGACAGAAGCTATGGCTACACCTTC CASSREDRSYGYTF TRBV7-9 few NA TRBJ1-2 14
TGTGCCAGCAGTTTAGGCGGGGGAGGAGCAGATACGCAGTATTTT CASSLGGGGADTQYF TRBV28 many TRBD2 TRBJ2-3 15
TGTGCCAGCAGCTTAGCGTTGTTGGCGACTAGCGGATACAATGAGCAGTTCTTC CASSLALLATSGYNEQFF TRBV7-8 few TRBD2 TRBJ2-1 18
TGTGCCAGCAGCGGGCTACAGGGTCCTGAAAAACTGTTTTTT CASSGLQGPEKLFF TRBV9 few NA TRBJ1-4 14
TGTGCCAGCAGCTTTTGGCTAGCGCGGGGTCAAGAGACCCAGTACTTC CASSFWLARGQETQYF TRBV7-9 NA NA TRBJ2-5 16
TGTGCCAGCAGCCAAAAAGCGGGAGCCTGCGAGCAGTACTTC CASSQKAGACEQYF TRBV4-2 NA TRBD2 TRBJ2-7 14
TGTGCCAGCAGCCGGACAGGGAATGGGCAGTTCTTC CASSRTGNGQFF TRBV7-2 NA TRBD1 TRBJ2-1 12
TGTGCCACCTCGCTTGTTGGTATTAACTATGGCTACACCTTC CATSLVGINYGYTF TRBV15 few NA TRBJ1-2 14
TGTGCCAGCAACTTAGTAGCAGAGACCCCGAGCTCCTACAATGAGCAGTTCTTC CASNLVAETPSSYNEQFF TRBV13 few NA TRBJ2-1 18
TGTGCCAGCAGTGGATCGACAGGGTGGGGCAATCAGCCCCAGCATTTT CASSGSTGWGNQPQHF TRBV6-1 NA TRBD1 TRBJ1-5 16
TGCAGCGTTCCCCGGGACAGGGGGCATGGCTACACCTTC CSVPRDRGHGYTF TRBV29-1 few TRBD1 TRBJ1-2 13
TGCGCCAGCAGCTTGGAGGGCAGGGGAGGTGAGCAGTTCTTC CASSLEGRGGEQFF TRBV5-1 NA NA TRBJ2-1 14
TGTGCCAGCAGTGCCAGTGGGTACTATGGCTACACCTTC CASSASGYYGYTF TRBV25-1 many NA TRBJ1-2 13
TGTGCCAGCAGCCCGGCCGTCGACCTTAAAAACATTCAGTACTTC CASSPAVDLKNIQYF TRBV9 NA NA TRBJ2-4 15
TGTGCCAGCACCAGAGGGACTAGCGGGATCGATGAGCAGTACTTC CASTRGTSGIDEQYF TRBV2 NA TRBD2 TRBJ2-7 15
TGTGCCAGCAGCGCCCTGACTAGCAACTACAATGAGCAGTTCTTC CASSALTSNYNEQFF TRBV9 NA TRBD2 TRBJ2-1 15
TGCGCCAGCAGCCAAGAATACAGGGTCACAGATACGCAGTATTTT CASSQEYRVTDTQYF TRBV4-1 NA NA TRBJ2-3 15
TGCAGTGCTAGAAACAGCGGGAGCACAGATACGCAGTATTTT CSARNSGSTDTQYF TRBV20-1 few NA TRBJ2-3 14
TGTGTCAGCAGTCATCTAGCGGGGGTACACAATGAGCAGTTCTTC CVSSHLAGVHNEQFF TRBV3-1 NA TRBD2 TRBJ2-1 15
TGTGCCGGCAGGACGGACAGGTCCTACGAGCAGTACTTC CAGRTDRSYEQYF TRBV4-2 NA TRBD1 TRBJ2-7 13
TGCAGTGCTAGAGATCCCCCAAACATTCAGTACTTC CSARDPPNIQYF TRBV20-1 NA NA TRBJ2-4 12
TGCAGTGCTAGGGCCAGGTTGGGGGTCCAAGAGACCCAGTACTTC CSARARLGVQETQYF TRBV20-1 NA NA TRBJ2-5 15